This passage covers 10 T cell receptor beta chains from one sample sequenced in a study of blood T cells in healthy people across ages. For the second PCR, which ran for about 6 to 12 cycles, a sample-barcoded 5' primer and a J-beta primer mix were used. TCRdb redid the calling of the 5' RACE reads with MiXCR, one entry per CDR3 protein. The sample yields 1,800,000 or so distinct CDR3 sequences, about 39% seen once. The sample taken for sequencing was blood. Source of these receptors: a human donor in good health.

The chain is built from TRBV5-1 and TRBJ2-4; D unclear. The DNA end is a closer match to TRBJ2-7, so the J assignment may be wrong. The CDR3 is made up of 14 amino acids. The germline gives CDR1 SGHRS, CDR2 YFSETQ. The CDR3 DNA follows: TGCGCCAGCAAAGCCAGGACGGTTGGCTACGAGCAGTACTTC. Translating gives CASKARTVGYEQYF.

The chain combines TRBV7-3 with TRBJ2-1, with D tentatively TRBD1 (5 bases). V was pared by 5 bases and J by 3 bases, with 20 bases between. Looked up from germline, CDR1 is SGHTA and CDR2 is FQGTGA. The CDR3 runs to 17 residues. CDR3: CASSPGLYRKDYNEQFF. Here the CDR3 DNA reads TGTGCCAGCAGCCCGGGCCTATACAGGAAAGACTACAATGAGCAGTTCTTC.

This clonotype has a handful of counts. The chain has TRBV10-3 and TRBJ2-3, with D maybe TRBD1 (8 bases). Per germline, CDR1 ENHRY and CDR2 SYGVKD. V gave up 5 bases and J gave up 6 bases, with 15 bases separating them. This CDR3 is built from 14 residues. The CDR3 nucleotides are TGTGCCATCAGTACAGGGGGGGACTCGGATACGCAGTATTTT. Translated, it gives CAISTGGDSDTQYF.

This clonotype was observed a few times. CDR3 DNA sequence: TGCAGTGCGGGAAGACTAACCGGGGAGCTGTTTTTT. Protein product: CSAGRLTGELFF. The V call is TRBV20-1, the J call TRBJ2-2; TRBD2 might be the D (5 bases). V lost 6 bases and J lost 5, with 10 bases in between. The CDR3 has 12 residues. Germline V CDR1 and CDR2: DFQATT, SNEGSKA (reference sequence).

CDR3 coding DNA: TGCGCCAGCAGCCAAGAATCGGGGGATGGATCAGATACGCAGTATTTT. Its translation: CASSQESGDGSDTQYF. The chain links TRBV4-3 to TRBJ2-3; possible D gene TRBD2, 6 bases. The ends were cut back, 0 bases at V and 4 bases at J, with 14 bases in the middle. Germline-derived CDR1 and CDR2 are LGHNA and YSLEER. The CDR3 is 16 residues long.

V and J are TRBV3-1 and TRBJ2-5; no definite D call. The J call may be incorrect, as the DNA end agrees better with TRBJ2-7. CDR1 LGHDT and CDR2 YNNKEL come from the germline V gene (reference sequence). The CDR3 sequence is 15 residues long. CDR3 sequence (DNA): TGTGCCAGCAGCCAAAACACCTTCCCCGAGTACGAGCAGTACTTC. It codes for CASSQNTFPEYEQYF.

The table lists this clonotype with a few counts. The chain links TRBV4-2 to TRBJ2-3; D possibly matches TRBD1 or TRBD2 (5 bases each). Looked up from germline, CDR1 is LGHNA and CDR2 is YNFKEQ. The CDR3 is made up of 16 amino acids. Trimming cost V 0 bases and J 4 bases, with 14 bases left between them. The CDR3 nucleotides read TGTGCCAGCAGCCAAGATGTCGGGACGACGGCAGATACGCAGTATTTT. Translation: CASSQDVGTTADTQYF.

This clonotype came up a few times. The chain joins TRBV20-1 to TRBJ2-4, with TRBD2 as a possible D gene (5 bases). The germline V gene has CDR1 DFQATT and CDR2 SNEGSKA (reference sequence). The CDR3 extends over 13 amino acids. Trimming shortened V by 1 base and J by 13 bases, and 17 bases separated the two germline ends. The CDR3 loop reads CSARAVLEREQYF. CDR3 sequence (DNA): TGCAGTGCTAGAGCCGTACTAGAAAGGGAGCAGTACTTC.

For the CDR3, the DNA is TGCGCCAGCAGCGTACGGGACAGTCACACTGAAGCTTTCTTT. Translating it yields CASSVRDSHTEAFF. The chain couples TRBV5-1 to TRBJ1-1; 7 bases match TRBD1. The CDR3 loop spans 14 amino acids. CDR1 is SGHRS and CDR2 is YFSETQ in the germline V gene. Losses at the gene ends were 4 bases for V and 3 bases for J; bases not matched to a gene: 6.

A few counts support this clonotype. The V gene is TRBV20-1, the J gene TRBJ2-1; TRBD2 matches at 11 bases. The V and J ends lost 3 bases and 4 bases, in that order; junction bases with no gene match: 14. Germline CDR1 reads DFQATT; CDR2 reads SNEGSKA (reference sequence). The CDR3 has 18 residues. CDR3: CSARLLAGGQEVYNEQFF. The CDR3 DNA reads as TGCAGTGCTAGGCTCCTAGCGGGGGGACAGGAAGTATACAATGAGCAGTTCTTC.